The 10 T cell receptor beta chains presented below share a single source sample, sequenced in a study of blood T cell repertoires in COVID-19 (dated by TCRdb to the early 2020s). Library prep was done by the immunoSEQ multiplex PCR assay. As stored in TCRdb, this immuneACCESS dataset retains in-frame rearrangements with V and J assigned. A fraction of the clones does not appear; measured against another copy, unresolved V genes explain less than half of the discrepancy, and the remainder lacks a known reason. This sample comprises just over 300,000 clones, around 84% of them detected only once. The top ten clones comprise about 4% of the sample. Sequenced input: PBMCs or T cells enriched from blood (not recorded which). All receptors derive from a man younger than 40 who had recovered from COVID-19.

The CDR3 is CAWGRDTNEKLFF. The CDR3, as DNA: TGTGCCTGGGGGCGGGACACTAATGAAAAACTGTTTTTT. The V and J genes are TRBV30 and TRBJ1-4; the D gene is possibly TRBD1 (5 bases). The V end was cut by 5 bases, the J end by 2 bases, with 9 bases between. This CDR3 is built from 13 residues. From germline, CDR1 is GTSNPN and CDR2 SVGIG (reference sequence).

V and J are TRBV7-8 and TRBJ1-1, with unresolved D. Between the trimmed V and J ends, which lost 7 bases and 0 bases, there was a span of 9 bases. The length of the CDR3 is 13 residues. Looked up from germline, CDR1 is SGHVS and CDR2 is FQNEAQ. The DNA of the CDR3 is TGTGCCAGCACCCTACTAGTGAACACTGAAGCTTTCTTT. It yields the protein CASTLLVNTEAFF.

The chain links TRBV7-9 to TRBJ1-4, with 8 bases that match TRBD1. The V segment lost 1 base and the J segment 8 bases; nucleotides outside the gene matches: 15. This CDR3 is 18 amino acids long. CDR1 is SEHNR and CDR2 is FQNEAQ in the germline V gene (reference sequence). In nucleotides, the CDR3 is TGTGCCAGCAGCTTAGTAGACAGGGGAGCCCCTTTACGAGAAAAACTGTTTTTT. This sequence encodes CASSLVDRGAPLREKLFF.

The CDR3 DNA follows: TGTGCCAGCAGGGAAAGCGGGAGGGCCCCCACCGGGGAGCTGTTTTTT. Its protein is CASRESGRAPTGELFF. The rearrangement uses TRBV6-1 and TRBJ2-2; 10 positions match TRBD2. The J segment lost 4 bases and the V segment lost 6 bases, leaving 8 bases of the junction unmatched. CDR3 length: 16 amino acids. CDR1 and CDR2 (germline): MNHNS, SASEGT.

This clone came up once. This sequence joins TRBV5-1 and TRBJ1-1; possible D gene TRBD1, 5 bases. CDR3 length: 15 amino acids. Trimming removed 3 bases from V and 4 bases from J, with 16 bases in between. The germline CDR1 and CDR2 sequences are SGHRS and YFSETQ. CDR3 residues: CASSSAPGFSTEAFF. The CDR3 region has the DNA TGCGCCAGCAGCTCGGCTCCAGGGTTTAGCACTGAAGCTTTCTTT.

The chain's CDR3 is CALRDRAFQETQYF. In DNA, the CDR3 is TGTGCACTTCGGGACAGGGCTTTCCAAGAGACCCAGTACTTC. This chain links TRBV30 with TRBJ2-5, with 9 bases that match TRBD1. The CDR3 has 14 residues. The germline CDR1 and CDR2 sequences are GTSNPN and SVGIG (reference sequence).

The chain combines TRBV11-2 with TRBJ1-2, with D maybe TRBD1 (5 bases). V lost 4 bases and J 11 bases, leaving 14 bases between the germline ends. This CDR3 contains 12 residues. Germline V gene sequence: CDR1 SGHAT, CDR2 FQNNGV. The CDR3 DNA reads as TGTGCCAGCAGCTCCCGGACCGGGGGGTACACCTTC. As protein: CASSSRTGGYTF.

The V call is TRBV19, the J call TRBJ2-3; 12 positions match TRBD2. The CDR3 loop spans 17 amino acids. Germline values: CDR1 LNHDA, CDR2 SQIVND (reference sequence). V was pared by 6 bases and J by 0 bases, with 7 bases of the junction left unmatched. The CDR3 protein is CASRPSGGGPSTDTQYF. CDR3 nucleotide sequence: TGTGCCAGTAGGCCTAGCGGGGGGGGACCTAGCACAGATACGCAGTATTTT.

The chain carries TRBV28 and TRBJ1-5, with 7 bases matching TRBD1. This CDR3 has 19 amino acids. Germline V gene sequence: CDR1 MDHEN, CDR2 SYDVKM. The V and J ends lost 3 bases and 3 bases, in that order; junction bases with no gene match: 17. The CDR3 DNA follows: TGTGCCAGCAGTTTTTTAGTGCGGCGGGCGAGGGGGCTCAATCAGCCCCAGCATTTT. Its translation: CASSFLVRRARGLNQPQHF.

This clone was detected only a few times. The CDR3 reads CASARAQVSDEQFF. CDR3 bases: TGTGCCAGCGCGAGGGCCCAAGTCTCCGATGAGCAGTTCTTC. The chain has TRBV6-6 and TRBJ2-1; possibly TRBD2 for D (5 bases). CDR1 is MNHNY, CDR2 SVGAGI, per germline (reference sequence). This CDR3 comprises 14 residues. The V gene lost 8 bases and the J gene lost 8 bases, with 19 bases spanning the gap.